This is a list of T cell receptor beta chains from one sample in a study of T cells expressing NK-cell markers. After re-calling the 5' RACE reads, TCRdb lists one entry per CDR3 protein, DNA absent. Recorded here are a few hundred thousand distinct CDR3 sequences; the top ten clones represent about 0.4%. Specimen: blood T cells: a sorted CD56 or NKG2C T cell subset, CD4+ or CD8+ T cells, or bulk PBMC T cells (not recorded which). The receptors here all came from a man aged 18 to 30 in good health. Both conserved end residues are part of each CDR3. The order of the fields is J gene, V gene, CDR3 protein.

>TRBJ2-1|TRBV20-1
CSVEDSLRGNEQFF
>TRBJ2-7|TRBV20-1
CSARDEELFSYEQYF
>TRBJ2-1|TRBV29-1
CSVKSPGQGTAGGTYNEQFF
>TRBJ1-4|TRBV6-4
CASSDSGRSRKLFF
>TRBJ2-2|TRBV10-2
CASGTGTGTGELFF
>TRBJ2-4|TRBV11-1
CASSLPAGGPRAKNIQYF
>TRBJ2-2|TRBV25-1
CASSGRTSLFGELFF
>TRBJ2-1|TRBV4-1
CASSLTSGFYNEQFF
>TRBJ2-1|TRBV7-2
CASSLVGGRAVNEQFF
>TRBJ2-7|TRBV20-1
CSASIAGDYEQYF
>TRBJ1-3|TRBV5-1
CASSKQIFTTGAAGGNTIYF
>TRBJ2-1|TRBV27
CASINRDSLYNEQFF
>TRBJ2-1|TRBV6-1
CASSPAGGRVSEQFF
>TRBJ1-4|TRBV29-1
CSGSDRAEKLFF
>TRBJ1-3|TRBV2
CASSADRDSGNTIYF
>TRBJ2-2|TRBV20-1
CSAPRGSTGELFF
>TRBJ1-5|TRBV15
CATSISRTENQPQHF
>TRBJ2-1|TRBV6-6
CASSYTMFRVFF
>TRBJ2-2|TRBV5-1
CASSLGLAKAEITGELFF
>TRBJ2-1|TRBV5-6
CASSLVRTRGEQFF
>TRBJ1-1|TRBV18
CASSLLDEENTEAFF
>TRBJ2-1|TRBV11-2
CASSAGANEQFF
>TRBJ2-7|TRBV12-3/TRBV12-4
CASSPPELKNEQYF
>TRBJ2-7|TRBV2
CASSFLGYEQYF
>TRBJ1-5|TRBV27
CASKLGGGREQPQHF
>TRBJ2-2|TRBV11-2
CASSSRGGTGELFF
>TRBJ2-2|TRBV27
CASSSRGLRLTGELFF
>TRBJ2-1|TRBV24-1
CATSDTGGNEQFF
>TRBJ2-7|TRBV11-2
CASSLLGGQGLTGRIYEQYF
>TRBJ2-3|TRBV5-1
CASSLSTSGYTDTQYF
>TRBJ2-1|TRBV12-3/TRBV12-4
CASSKFGSSSYNEQFF
>TRBJ2-1|TRBV12-3/TRBV12-4
CASSSTGTGLSEQFF